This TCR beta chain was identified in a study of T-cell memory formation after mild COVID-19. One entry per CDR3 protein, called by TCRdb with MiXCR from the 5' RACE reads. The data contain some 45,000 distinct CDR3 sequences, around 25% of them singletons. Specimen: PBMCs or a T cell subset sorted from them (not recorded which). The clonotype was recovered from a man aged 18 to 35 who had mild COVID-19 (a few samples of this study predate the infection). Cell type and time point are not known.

DNA for the CDR3: TGCGCCAGCAGCCAGATCGGGAACACCGGGGAGCTGTTTTTT. This sequence encodes CASSQIGNTGELFF. The rearrangement uses TRBV4-1 and TRBJ2-2, with unresolved D. V shed 3 bases and J shed 1 base, with 6 bases lying between them. Germline loops: CDR1 MGHRA, CDR2 YSYEKL. The CDR3 loop spans 14 amino acids.